Reported below is one TCR beta chain. These data belong to a study of CD8 T cells in ankylosing spondylitis. Construction of TCR beta libraries was performed using quantitative 5'-RACE with molecular barcodes. TCRdb processed the 5' RACE reads anew with MiXCR; each CDR3 protein has one entry. The table shows approximately 220,000 distinct CDR3 sequences, with roughly 24% occurring only once. Germline V gene data show CDR1 as DFQATT and CDR2 as SNEGSKA (reference sequence). J lost 0 bases, V lost 6 bases, and 9 bases had no gene match. The CDR3 extends over 16 amino acids. Source material: blood, either unsorted or a sorted T cell fraction (not recorded which). The sequence came from a male donor with ankylosing spondylitis or in good health (not recorded which). J is TRBJ2-3 and V is TRBV20-1, with 10 nucleotides matching TRBD2. CDR3 DNA sequence: TGCAGTGCCACCAATCCGGGACTAGCGAGCACAGATACGCAGTATTTT. It is translated as CSATNPGLASTDTQYF.